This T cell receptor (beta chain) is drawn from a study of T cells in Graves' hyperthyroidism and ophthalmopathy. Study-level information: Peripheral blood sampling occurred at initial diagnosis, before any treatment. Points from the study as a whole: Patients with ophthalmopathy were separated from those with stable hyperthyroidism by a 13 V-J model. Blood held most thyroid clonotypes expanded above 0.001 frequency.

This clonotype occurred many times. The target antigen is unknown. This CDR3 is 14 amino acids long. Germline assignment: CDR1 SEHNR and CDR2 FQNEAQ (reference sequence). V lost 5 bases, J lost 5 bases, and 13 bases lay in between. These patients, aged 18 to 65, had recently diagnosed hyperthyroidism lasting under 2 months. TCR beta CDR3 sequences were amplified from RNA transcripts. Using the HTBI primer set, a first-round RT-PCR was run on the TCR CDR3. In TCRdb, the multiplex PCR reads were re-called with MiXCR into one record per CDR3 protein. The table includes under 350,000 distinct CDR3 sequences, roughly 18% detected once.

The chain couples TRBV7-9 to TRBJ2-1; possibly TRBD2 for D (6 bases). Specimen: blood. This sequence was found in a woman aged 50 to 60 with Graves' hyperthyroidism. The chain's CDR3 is CASSTRSGDNEQFF. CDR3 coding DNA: TGTGCCAGCAGCACAAGATCGGGGGACAATGAGCAGTTCTTC.